Described below is a single TCR beta chain sequence and its context. The antigen is unknown. The sample belongs to a study of T cell responses to AZD1222 COVID-19 vaccine. Germline V gives CDR1 MGHRA, CDR2 YSYEKL. The CDR3 runs 15 residues. The trim removed 2 bases at V and 7 bases at J, leaving 8 bases unmatched. The table came from immunoSEQ multiplex PCR; TCRdb's copy has only in-frame clones and leaves some out. The sample contains roughly 67,000 clones, more than 70% of which appear only once. Study-level findings and limits: Baseline serology detected seropositivity in only five or six AZD1222 recipients.

Specimen: peripheral blood, collected on day 0 of AZD1222 vaccination. The TCR originated in an adult in good health. The chain joins TRBV4-1 to TRBJ2-1, with 7 bases aligning to TRBD2. The CDR3 sequence is CASSQLGLVRNEQFF. The CDR3 DNA reads TGCGCCAGCAGCCAACTAGGACTAGTTCGGAATGAGCAGTTCTTC.